Below, 20 T cell receptor beta chains from the same sample are listed, as sequenced in a study of Ad26.COV2.S vaccination and SARS-CoV-2 variants. Treatment denoted: 15 to 20 received Ad26.COV2.S at low or high dose, single or two shots; about 5 received placebo; per-sample allocation not given. It was on day 63 after the first vaccine or placebo injection that samples were taken. TCRdb's table, derived via immunoSEQ multiplex PCR, lists solely in-frame clones and lacks some. Here the sample spans about 400,000 clones, 70% to 90% being singletons. The material sequenced was peripheral blood, taken in a trial of Ad26.COV2.S vaccine versus placebo. The source is a person aged 18 to 59 who received the Ad26.COV2.S COVID-19 vaccine or a placebo.

This sequence joins TRBV4-1 and TRBJ2-2, with TRBD2 matching 7 bases. The germline CDR1 and CDR2 sequences are MGHRA and YSYEKL. With 1 base clipped from V and 5 bases from J, the junction kept 4 bases outside the gene matches. This CDR3 has 15 amino acids. CDR3 amino acids: CASSQVLGGTGELFF. The CDR3 coding sequence is TGCGCCAGCAGCCAAGTACTGGGAGGGACCGGGGAGCTGTTTTTT.

J is TRBJ2-1 and V is TRBV5-1, with a possible D match to TRBD1 (7 bases). V lost 7 bases and J lost 0, with 14 bases in between. CDR1 is SGHRS, CDR2 YFSETQ, per germline. This CDR3 has 15 residues. CDR3 DNA: TGCGCCAGCCGGAGGGGGCCCAGCTCCTACAATGAGCAGTTCTTC. Protein product: CASRRGPSSYNEQFF.

The J gene is TRBJ2-7, the V gene TRBV27, with 9 bases matching TRBD2. The V gene end was trimmed by 1 base and the J gene end by 0 bases; junction bases not matched to a gene: 4. Germline lookup yields CDR1 MNHEY and CDR2 SMNVEV (reference sequence). The CDR3 is 16 amino acids. CDR3 coding DNA: TGTGCCAGCAGTTTATTGGCGGGAGGGCCCTCCTACGAGCAGTACTTC. This codes for CASSLLAGGPSYEQYF.

The V call is TRBV6-1, the J call TRBJ1-4; 7 bases are a match to TRBD1. Germline trimming cut 4 bases from V and 7 bases from J; bases unmatched to any gene: 12. The CDR3 is made up of 16 amino acids. Germline V lookup: CDR1 MNHNS, CDR2 SASEGT. The CDR3 loop is CASSGPSQGRSEKLFF. The CDR3, as DNA: TGTGCCAGCAGTGGCCCCTCACAGGGGCGTAGTGAAAAACTGTTTTTT.

The genes are TRBV9 and TRBJ2-1, with 10 bases aligning to TRBD2. From germline, CDR1 is SGDLS and CDR2 YYNGEE. Trimming at V came to 4 bases and at J to 2 bases, leaving 3 bases not matched to a gene. This CDR3 contains 15 residues. In DNA, the CDR3 is TGTGCCAGCAGCCTCGGGACTAGCGCCTACAATGAGCAGTTCTTC. Its translation: CASSLGTSAYNEQFF.

This CDR3 reads CASSHGSGSGDTQYF. The CDR3 bases are TGTGCCAGCAGCCACGGGTCAGGGTCGGGAGATACGCAGTATTTT. The genes are TRBV7-3 and TRBJ2-3; possible D gene TRBD1, 5 bases. Trimming took off 5 bases at V and 5 bases at J, with 17 bases between the two ends. Germline CDR1 SGHTA, CDR2 FQGTGA. The CDR3 runs to 15 residues.

In this sample, this clone turned up a few times. This chain uses TRBV5-4 with TRBJ2-7; 7 bases match TRBD1. CDR1 SGHNT and CDR2 YYREEE come from the germline V gene (reference sequence). The V and J ends lost 1 base and 2 bases, in that order; junction bases with no gene match: 0. The CDR3 is made up of 13 amino acids. The CDR3 DNA follows: TGTGCCAGCAGCTTGAGGGGGCCCTACGAGCAGTACTTC. Amino acids: CASSLRGPYEQYF.

The chain has TRBV6-6 and TRBJ1-5; TRBD1 is a possible D gene (5 bases). This CDR3 contains 12 residues. Germline-derived CDR1 and CDR2 are MNHNY and SVGAGI (reference sequence). The germline V and J ends were trimmed by 6 bases and 2 bases, with 5 bases remaining between them. The CDR3 bases are TGTGCCAGCAGACAGGGCAATCAGCCCCAGCATTTT. Its translation: CASRQGNQPQHF.

The chain combines TRBV21-1 with TRBJ2-7; the tabulated D call, TRBD2, remains unverified against the DNA. TRBV21-1 has pseudogene status. The CDR3 totals 15 residues. CDR3 in DNA: TGTGCCAGCAGCAAAGGGCCGGGTAAATCCTACGAGCAGTACTTC. Protein product: CASSKGPGKSYEQYF.

The gene calls are TRBV5-6 and TRBJ1-3; D gene unclear. The CDR3 sequence is 13 residues long. V was cut by 6 bases and J by 1 base, with 8 bases left in between. The germline V gene encodes CDR1 SGHDT and CDR2 YYEEEE. The CDR3 is CASTRSSGNTIYF. The CDR3 DNA follows: TGTGCCAGCACCCGAAGTTCTGGAAACACCATATATTTT. The whole variable domain, filled in from reference TRBV5-6 and TRBJ1-3, reads DAGVTQSPTHLIKTRGQQVTLRCSPKSGHDTVSWYQQALGQGPQFIFQYYEEEERQRGNFPDRFSGHQFPNYSSELNVNALLLGDSALYLCASTRSSGNTIYFGEGSWLTVV.

The genes are TRBV7-9 and TRBJ2-7; 7 nucleotides line up with TRBD1. Germline assignment: CDR1 SEHNR and CDR2 FQNEAQ (reference sequence). CDR3 length: 14 amino acids. After removal of 8 bases from V and 2 bases from J, the junction contained 9 bases not matched to a gene. The CDR3 is CASRRDRAPYEQYF. DNA for the CDR3: TGTGCCAGCCGCAGGGACAGAGCTCCCTACGAGCAGTACTTC.

The rearrangement uses TRBV28 and TRBJ1-2; no firm D call. Trimming took 4 bases from V and 2 from J, leaving 17 bases between them. Germline lookup yields CDR1 MDHEN and CDR2 SYDVKM. The length of the CDR3 is 16 residues. Here the CDR3 reads CASSSPWQSRNYGYTF. CDR3 nucleotides: TGTGCCAGCAGTTCCCCTTGGCAGAGCAGAAACTATGGCTACACCTTC.

The chain joins TRBV4-1 to TRBJ2-2; unclear D gene. This CDR3 comprises 15 residues. CDR1 and CDR2 (germline): MGHRA, YSYEKL. Trimming pared 2 bases from V and 0 bases from J, leaving 7 bases between. The CDR3 DNA is TGCGCCAGCAGCCAAATCAGAGCGAACACCGGGGAGCTGTTTTTT. It encodes CASSQIRANTGELFF.

The chain recombines TRBV3-1 (or the pseudogene TRBV3-2) with TRBJ2-1; D may be TRBD2 (5 bases). Trimming pared 0 bases from V and 4 bases from J, leaving 22 bases between. The CDR3 has 19 residues. Per germline, CDR1 LGHDT and CDR2 YNNKEL (reference sequence). Written as DNA, the CDR3 is TGTGCCAGCAGCCAAGAGTCCGGGATTAGTTCCTCGGATTACAATGAGCAGTTCTTC. Translated: CASSQESGISSSDYNEQFF.

The chain links TRBV5-1 to TRBJ2-1, with 10 nucleotides matching TRBD1. J was trimmed by 5 bases and V by 4 bases; bases with no gene match: 6. This CDR3 is 15 amino acids long. Germline V gene data show CDR1 as SGHRS and CDR2 as YFSETQ. CDR3: CASSPGTGEHNEQFF. CDR3 bases: TGCGCCAGCAGCCCCGGGACAGGGGAACACAATGAGCAGTTCTTC.

This clone has more than one count but fewer than ten. The rearrangement joins TRBV5-1 to TRBJ2-5, with D uncertain. Trimming removed 2 bases at V and 1 base at J, with 12 bases between. Per the germline V gene, CDR1 is SGHRS and CDR2 is YFSETQ. CDR3 length equals 15 residues. In DNA form, the CDR3 reads TGCGCCAGCAGCTTAGGCTGGCAACTCCAAGAGACCCAGTACTTC. This gives the protein CASSLGWQLQETQYF.

This clone appeared a single time. The chain couples TRBV28 to TRBJ1-2, with D perhaps TRBD1 (5 bases). Germline V gene data show CDR1 as MDHEN and CDR2 as SYDVKM. The CDR3 is 14 amino acids. Trimming removed 5 bases at V and 4 bases at J, with 14 bases between. CDR3 amino acids: CASSATGTGYGYTF. In nucleotides, the CDR3 is TGTGCCAGCAGTGCCACCGGGACGGGCTATGGCTACACCTTC.

This chain joins TRBV4-3 and TRBJ2-5; 14 positions agree with TRBD2. The CDR3 has 20 amino acids. Germline loops: CDR1 LGHNA, CDR2 YSLEER. With V trimmed by 0 bases and J by 5 bases, 14 bases remained unmatched. The CDR3 DNA reads as TGCGCCAGCAGCCAAGATTTAGGACTAGCGGGAGGAGGGAGATGGGAGACCCAGTACTTC. Translating gives CASSQDLGLAGGGRWETQYF.

The chain recombines TRBV4-1 with TRBJ2-1; TRBD1 matches at 10 bases. Germline lookup yields CDR1 MGHRA and CDR2 YSYEKL. The CDR3 sequence is 15 residues long. V lost 7 bases to trimming and J lost 5 bases; unmatched junction nucleotides: 8. The CDR3 loop reads CASTSPGQGNNEQFF. CDR3 DNA: TGCGCCAGCACTTCACCGGGACAGGGGAACAATGAGCAGTTCTTC.

The chain combines TRBV13 with TRBJ2-3; D unclear. The CDR3 sequence is 15 residues long. Germline V gene sequence: CDR1 PRHDT, CDR2 FYEKMQ (reference sequence). The germline V and J ends were trimmed by 5 bases and 1 base, with 13 bases remaining between them. The CDR3 sequence is CASSPGGGRTDTQYF. In nucleotides, the CDR3 is TGTGCCAGCAGCCCTGGCGGCGGCCGCACAGATACGCAGTATTTT.